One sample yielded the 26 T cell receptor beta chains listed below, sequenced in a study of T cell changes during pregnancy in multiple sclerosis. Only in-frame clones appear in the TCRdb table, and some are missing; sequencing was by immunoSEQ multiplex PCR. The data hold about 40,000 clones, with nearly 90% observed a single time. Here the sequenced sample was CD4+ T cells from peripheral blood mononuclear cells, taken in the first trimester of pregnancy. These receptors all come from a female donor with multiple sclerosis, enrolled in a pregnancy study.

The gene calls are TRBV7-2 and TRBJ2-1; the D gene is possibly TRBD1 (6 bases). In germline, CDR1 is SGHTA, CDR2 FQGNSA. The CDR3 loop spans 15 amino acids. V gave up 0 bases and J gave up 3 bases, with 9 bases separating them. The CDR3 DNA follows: TGTGCCAGCAGCTTAGCCAGGGGCGGCTACAATGAGCAGTTCTTC. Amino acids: CASSLARGGYNEQFF.

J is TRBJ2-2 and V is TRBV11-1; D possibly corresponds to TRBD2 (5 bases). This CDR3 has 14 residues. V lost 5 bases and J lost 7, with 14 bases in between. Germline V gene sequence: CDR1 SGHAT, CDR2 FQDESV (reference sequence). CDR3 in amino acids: CASSMRAVGGELFF. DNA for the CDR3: TGTGCCAGCAGCATGCGGGCCGTGGGCGGGGAGCTGTTTTTT.

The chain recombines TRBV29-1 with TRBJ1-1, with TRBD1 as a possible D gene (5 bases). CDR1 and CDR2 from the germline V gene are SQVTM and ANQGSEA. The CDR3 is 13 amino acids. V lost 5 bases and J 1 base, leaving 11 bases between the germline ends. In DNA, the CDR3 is TGCAGCGTTTTCGATACAGGGAACACTGAAGCTTTCTTT. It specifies CSVFDTGNTEAFF.

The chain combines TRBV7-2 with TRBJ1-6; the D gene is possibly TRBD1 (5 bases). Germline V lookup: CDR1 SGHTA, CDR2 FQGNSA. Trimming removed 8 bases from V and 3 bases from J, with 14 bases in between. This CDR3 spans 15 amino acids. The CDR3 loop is CASQTADSYNSPLHF. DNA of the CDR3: TGTGCCAGCCAGACAGCCGATAGCTATAATTCACCCCTCCACTTT.

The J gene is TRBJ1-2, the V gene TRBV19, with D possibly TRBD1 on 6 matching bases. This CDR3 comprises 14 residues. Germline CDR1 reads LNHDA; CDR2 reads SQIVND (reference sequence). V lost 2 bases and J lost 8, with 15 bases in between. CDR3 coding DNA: TGTGCCAGTAGTATAATTGGGGGGGCCGGGGGCTACACCTTC. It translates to CASSIIGGAGGYTF.

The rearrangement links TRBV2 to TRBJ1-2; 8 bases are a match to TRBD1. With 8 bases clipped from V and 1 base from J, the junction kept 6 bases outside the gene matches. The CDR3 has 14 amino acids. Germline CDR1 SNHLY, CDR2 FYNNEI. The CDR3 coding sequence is TGTGCCAGCTCGAGGACAGGGTTTAACTATGGCTACACCTTC. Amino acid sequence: CASSRTGFNYGYTF.

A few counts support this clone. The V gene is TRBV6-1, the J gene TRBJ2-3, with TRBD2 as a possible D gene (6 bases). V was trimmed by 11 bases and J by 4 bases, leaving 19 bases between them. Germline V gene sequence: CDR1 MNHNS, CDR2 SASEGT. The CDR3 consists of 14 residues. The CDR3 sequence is CAADSPGEADTQYF. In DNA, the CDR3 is TGTGCCGCGGATAGCCCGGGAGAAGCAGATACGCAGTATTTT.

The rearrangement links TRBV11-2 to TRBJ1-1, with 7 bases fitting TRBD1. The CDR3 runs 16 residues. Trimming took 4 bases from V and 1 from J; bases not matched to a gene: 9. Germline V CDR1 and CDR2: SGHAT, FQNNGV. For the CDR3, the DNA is TGTGCCAGCAGCTCCCCGCGAGGGGGCGAGAACACTGAAGCTTTCTTT. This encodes CASSSPRGGENTEAFF.

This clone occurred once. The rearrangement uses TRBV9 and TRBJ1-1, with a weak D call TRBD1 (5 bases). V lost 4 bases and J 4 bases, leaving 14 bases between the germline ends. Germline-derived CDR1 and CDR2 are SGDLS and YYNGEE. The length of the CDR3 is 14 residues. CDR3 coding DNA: TGTGCCAGCAGCTTCAACGTGGGGGGCACTGAAGCTTTCTTT. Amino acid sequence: CASSFNVGGTEAFF.

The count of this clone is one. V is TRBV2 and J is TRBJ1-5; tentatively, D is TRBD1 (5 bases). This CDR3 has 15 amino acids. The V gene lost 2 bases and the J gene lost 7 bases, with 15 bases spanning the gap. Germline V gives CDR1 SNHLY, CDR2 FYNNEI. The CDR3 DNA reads TGTGCCAGCAGTGAACGCGGCAGGGAAGGCCAGCCCCAGCATTTT. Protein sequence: CASSERGREGQPQHF.

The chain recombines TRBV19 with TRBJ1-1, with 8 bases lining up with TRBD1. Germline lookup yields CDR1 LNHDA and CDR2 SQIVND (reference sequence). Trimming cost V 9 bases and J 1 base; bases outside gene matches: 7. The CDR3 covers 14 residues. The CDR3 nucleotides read TGTGCCAGCCAGTATACAGGGGGGAACACTGAAGCTTTCTTT. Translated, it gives CASQYTGGNTEAFF.

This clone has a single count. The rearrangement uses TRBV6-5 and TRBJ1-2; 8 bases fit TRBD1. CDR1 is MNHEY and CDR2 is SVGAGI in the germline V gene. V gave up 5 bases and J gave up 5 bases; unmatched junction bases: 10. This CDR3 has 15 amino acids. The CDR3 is CASSPRGQGLYGYTF. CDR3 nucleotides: TGTGCCAGCAGTCCACGCGGACAGGGTCTGTATGGCTACACCTTC.

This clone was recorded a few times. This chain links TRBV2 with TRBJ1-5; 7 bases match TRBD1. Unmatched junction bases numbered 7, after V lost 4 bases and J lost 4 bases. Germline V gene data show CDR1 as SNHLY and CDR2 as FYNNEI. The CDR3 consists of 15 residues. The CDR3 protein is CASSAGDSWNQPQHF. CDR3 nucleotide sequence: TGTGCCAGCAGTGCTGGGGACAGTTGGAATCAGCCCCAGCATTTT. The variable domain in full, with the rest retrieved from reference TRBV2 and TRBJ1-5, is EPEVTQTPSHQVTQMGQEVILRCVPISNHLYFYWYRQILGQKVEFLVSFYNNEISEKSEIFDDQFSVERPDGSNFTLKIRSTKLEDSAMYFCASSAGDSWNQPQHFGDGTRLSIL.

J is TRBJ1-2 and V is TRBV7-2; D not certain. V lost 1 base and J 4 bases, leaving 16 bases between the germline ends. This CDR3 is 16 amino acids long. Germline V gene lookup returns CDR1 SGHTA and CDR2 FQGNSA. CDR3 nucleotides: TGTGCCAGCAGCTTAGTGACACCGCCCCGCCTCTATGGCTACACCTTC. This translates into CASSLVTPPRLYGYTF.

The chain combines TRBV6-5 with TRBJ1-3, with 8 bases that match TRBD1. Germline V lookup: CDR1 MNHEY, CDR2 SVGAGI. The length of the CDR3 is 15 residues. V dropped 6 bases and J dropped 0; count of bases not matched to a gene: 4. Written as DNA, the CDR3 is TGTGCCAGCAGCAGACAGGGGTACTCTGGAAACACCATATATTTT. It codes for CASSRQGYSGNTIYF.

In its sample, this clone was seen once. The CDR3 DNA sequence: TGTGCCAGCAGTGATTCGGTGACTAGCGGGAGAAATGAGCAGTTCTTC. Its protein is CASSDSVTSGRNEQFF. This chain joins TRBV6-4 and TRBJ2-1; 12 positions match TRBD2. Germline V gives CDR1 MRHNA, CDR2 SNTAGT. The CDR3 has 16 amino acids. The J segment lost 7 bases and the V segment lost 3 bases, leaving 7 bases of the junction unmatched.

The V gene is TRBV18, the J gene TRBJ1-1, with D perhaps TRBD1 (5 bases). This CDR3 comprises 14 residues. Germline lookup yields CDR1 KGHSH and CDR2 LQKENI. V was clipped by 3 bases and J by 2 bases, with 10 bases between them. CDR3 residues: CASSPGAGNTEAFF. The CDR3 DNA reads TGTGCCAGCTCACCTGGGGCAGGAAACACTGAAGCTTTCTTT.

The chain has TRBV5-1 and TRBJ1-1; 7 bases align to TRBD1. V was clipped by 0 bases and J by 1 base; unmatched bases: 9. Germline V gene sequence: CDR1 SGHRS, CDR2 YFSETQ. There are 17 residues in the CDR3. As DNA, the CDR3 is TGCGCCAGCAGCTTGGGACAGGGAACAAATGCGAACACTGAAGCTTTCTTT. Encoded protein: CASSLGQGTNANTEAFF.

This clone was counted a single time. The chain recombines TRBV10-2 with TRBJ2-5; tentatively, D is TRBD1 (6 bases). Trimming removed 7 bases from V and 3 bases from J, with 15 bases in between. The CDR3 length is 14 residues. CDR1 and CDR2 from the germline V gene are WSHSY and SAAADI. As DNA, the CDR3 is TGCGCCAGCATCGATCGCAGGGGAAAAGAGACCCAGTACTTC. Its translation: CASIDRRGKETQYF.

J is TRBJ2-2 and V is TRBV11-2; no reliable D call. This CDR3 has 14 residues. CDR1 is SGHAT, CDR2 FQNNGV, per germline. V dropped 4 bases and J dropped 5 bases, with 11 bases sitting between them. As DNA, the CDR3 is TGTGCCAGCAGCTCCAGAACAGCAACCGGGGAGCTGTTTTTT. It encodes CASSSRTATGELFF.

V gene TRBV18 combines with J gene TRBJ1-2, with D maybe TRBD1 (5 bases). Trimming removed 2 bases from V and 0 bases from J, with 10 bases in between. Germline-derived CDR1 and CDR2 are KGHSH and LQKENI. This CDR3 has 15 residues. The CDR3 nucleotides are TGTGCCAGCTCACCAACGGGGGGTACTAACTATGGCTACACCTTC. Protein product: CASSPTGGTNYGYTF.

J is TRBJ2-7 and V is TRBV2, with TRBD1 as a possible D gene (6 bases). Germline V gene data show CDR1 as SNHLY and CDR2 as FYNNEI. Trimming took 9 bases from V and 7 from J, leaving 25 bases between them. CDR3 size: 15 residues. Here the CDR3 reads CASEGVGGPTWEQYF. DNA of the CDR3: TGTGCCAGTGAGGGGGTAGGAGGACCCACCTGGGAGCAGTACTTC.

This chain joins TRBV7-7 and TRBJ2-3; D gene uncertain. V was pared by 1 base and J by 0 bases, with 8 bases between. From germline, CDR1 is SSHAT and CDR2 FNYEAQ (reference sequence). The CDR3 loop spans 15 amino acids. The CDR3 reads CASSLGTTSTDTQYF. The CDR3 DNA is TGTGCCAGCAGCTTAGGTACGACTAGCACAGATACGCAGTATTTT.

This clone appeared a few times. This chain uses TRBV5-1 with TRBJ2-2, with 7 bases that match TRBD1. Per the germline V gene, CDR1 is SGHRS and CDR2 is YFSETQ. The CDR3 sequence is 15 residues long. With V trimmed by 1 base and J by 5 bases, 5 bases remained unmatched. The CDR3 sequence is CASSLQGQKTGELFF. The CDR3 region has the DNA TGCGCCAGCAGCTTGCAGGGACAGAAGACCGGGGAGCTGTTTTTT.

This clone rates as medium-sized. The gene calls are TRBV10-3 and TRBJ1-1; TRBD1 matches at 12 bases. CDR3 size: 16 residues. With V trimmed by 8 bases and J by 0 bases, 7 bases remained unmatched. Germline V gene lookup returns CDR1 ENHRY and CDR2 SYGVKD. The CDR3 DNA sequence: TGTGCCATCGCGGGGACAGGGGGCGTTGTGAACACTGAAGCTTTCTTT. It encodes CAIAGTGGVVNTEAFF.

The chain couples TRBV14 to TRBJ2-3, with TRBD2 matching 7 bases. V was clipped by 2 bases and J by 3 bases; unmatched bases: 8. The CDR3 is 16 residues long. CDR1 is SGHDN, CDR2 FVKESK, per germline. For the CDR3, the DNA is TGTGCCAGCAGCCAAAATCGCCGGACTAGTACAGATACGCAGTATTTT. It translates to CASSQNRRTSTDTQYF.